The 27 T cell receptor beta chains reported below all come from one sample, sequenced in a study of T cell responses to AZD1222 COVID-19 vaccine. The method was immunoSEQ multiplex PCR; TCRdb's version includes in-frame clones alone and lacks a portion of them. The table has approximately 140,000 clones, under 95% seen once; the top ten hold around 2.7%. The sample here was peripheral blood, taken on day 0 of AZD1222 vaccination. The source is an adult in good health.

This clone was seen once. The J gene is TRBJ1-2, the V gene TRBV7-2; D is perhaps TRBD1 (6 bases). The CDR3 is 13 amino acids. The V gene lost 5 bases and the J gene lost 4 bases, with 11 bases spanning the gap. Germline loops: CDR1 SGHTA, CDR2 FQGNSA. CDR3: CASSTRTAYGYTF. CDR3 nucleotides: TGTGCCAGCAGCACCAGGACAGCCTATGGCTACACCTTC.

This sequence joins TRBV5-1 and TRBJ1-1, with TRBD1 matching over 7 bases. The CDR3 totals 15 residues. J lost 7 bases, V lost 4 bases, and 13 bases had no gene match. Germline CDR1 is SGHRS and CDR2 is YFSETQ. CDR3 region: CASSPGQVWMGEAFF. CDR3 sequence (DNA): TGCGCCAGCAGCCCCGGACAGGTGTGGATGGGTGAAGCTTTCTTT.

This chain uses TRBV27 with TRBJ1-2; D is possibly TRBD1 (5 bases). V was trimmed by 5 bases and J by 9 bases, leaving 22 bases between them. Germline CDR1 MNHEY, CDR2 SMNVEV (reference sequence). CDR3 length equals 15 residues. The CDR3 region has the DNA TGTGCCAGCAGTCGGGGCCGAACAGCAGACATGAGCTACACCTTC. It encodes CASSRGRTADMSYTF.

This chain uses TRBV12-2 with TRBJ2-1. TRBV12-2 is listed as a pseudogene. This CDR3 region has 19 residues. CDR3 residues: CASRLYLAPGRGSYNEQFF. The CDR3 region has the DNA TGTGCAAGTCGCTTATATCTGGCCCCCGGGCGTGGCTCCTACAATGAGCAGTTCTTC.

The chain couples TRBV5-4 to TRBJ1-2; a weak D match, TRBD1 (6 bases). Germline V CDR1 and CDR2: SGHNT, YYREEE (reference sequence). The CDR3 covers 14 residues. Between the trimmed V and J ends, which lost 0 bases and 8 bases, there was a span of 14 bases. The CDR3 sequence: CASSLARGVIGYTF. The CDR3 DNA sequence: TGTGCCAGCAGCTTGGCCAGGGGAGTTATCGGCTACACCTTC.

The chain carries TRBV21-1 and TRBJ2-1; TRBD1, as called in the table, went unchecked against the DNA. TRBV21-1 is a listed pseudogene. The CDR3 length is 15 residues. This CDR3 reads CASSNRDREYNEQFF. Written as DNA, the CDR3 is TGTGCCAGCAGCAACCGGGACAGGGAGTACAATGAGCAGTTCTTC.

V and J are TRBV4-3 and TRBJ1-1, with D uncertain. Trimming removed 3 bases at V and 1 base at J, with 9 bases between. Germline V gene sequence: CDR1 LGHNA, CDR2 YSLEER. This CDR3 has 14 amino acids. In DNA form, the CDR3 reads TGCGCCAGCAGCCACGGACGAGCGAACACTGAAGCTTTCTTT. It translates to CASSHGRANTEAFF.

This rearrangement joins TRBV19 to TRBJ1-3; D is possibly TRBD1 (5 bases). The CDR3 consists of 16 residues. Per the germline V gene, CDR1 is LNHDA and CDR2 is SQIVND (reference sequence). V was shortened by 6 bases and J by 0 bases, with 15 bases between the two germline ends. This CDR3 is CASSNHRGPSGNTIYF. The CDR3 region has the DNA TGTGCCAGTAGCAACCACCGGGGCCCCTCTGGAAACACCATATATTTT.

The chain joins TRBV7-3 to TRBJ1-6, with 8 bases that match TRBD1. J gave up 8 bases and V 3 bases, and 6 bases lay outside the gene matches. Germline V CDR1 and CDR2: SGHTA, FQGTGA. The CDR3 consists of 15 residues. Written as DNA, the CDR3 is TGTGCCAGCAGCTTCGGGACAGGCCATGATTCACCCCTCCACTTT. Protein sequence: CASSFGTGHDSPLHF.

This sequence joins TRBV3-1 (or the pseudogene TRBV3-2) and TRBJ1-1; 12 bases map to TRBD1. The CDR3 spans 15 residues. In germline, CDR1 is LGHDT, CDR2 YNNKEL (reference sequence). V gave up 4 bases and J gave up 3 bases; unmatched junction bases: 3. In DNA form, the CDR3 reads TGTGCCAGCAGCCTCAGGGACAGGGGGCACACTGAAGCTTTCTTT. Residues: CASSLRDRGHTEAFF.

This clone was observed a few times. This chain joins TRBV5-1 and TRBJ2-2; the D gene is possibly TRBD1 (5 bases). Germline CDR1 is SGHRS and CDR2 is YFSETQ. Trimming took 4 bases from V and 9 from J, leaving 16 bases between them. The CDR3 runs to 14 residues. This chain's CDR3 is CASSVTENLRELFF. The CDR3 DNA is TGCGCCAGCAGCGTGACAGAGAATCTCCGGGAGCTGTTTTTT.

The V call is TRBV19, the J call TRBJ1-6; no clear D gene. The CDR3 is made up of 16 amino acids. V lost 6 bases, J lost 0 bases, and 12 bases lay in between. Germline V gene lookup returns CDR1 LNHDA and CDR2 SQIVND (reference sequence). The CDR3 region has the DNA TGTGCCAGTAGAGCCGGAGGGAGCTCCTATAATTCACCCCTCCACTTT. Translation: CASRAGGSSYNSPLHF.

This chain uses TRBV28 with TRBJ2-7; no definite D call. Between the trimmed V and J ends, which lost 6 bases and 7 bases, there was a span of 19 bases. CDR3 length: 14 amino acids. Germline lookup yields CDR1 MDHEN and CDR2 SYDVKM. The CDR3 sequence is CASRSPVESREQYF. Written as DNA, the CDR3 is TGTGCCAGCAGGTCCCCGGTTGAGTCGAGAGAGCAGTACTTC.

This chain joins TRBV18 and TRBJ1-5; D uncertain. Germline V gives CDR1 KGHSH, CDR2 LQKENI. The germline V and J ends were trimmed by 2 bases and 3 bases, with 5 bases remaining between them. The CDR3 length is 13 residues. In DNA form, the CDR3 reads TGTGCCAGCTCACCAGGGTACAATCAGCCCCAGCATTTT. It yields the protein CASSPGYNQPQHF.

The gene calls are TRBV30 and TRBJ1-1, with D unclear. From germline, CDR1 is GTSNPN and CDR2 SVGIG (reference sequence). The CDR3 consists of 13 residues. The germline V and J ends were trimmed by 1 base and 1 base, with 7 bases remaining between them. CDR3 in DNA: TGTGCCTGGAGTGCGATGAGGAACACTGAAGCTTTCTTT. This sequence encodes CAWSAMRNTEAFF.

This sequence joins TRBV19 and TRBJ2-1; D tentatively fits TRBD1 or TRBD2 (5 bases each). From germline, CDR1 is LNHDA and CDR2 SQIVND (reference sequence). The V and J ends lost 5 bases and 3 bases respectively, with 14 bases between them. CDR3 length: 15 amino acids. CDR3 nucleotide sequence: TGTGCCAGTAGTCCCGGGACCCGAATCTACAATGAGCAGTTCTTC. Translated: CASSPGTRIYNEQFF.

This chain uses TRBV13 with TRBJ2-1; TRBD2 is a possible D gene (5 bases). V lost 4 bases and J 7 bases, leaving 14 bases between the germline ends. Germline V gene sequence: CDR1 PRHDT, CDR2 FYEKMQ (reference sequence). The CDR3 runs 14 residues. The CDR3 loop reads CASSSPSPNNEQFF. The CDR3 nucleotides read TGTGCCAGCAGCTCCCCTAGCCCCAATAATGAGCAGTTCTTC.

The DNA for the CDR3 is TGTGCCAGCAGTATTGGACAGGGGGCGGATGGCTACACCTTC. Its translation: CASSIGQGADGYTF. This chain uses TRBV6-8 with TRBJ1-2; 11 bases match TRBD1. With V trimmed by 5 bases and J by 6 bases, 5 bases remained unmatched. The germline V gene has CDR1 MNHGY and CDR2 SAAAGT. The CDR3 has 14 amino acids.

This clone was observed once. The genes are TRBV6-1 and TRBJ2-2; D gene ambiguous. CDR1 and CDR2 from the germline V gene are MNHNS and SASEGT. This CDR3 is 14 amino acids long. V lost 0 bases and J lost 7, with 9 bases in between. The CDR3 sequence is CASSEALDRGELFF. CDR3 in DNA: TGTGCCAGCAGTGAAGCGTTGGACCGCGGGGAGCTGTTTTTT.

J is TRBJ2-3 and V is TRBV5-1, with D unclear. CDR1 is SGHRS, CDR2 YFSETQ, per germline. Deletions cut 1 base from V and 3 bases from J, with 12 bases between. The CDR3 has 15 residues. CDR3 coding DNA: TGCGCCAGCAGCTTGCAAGCCGTGGGGACAGATACGCAGTATTTT. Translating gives CASSLQAVGTDTQYF.

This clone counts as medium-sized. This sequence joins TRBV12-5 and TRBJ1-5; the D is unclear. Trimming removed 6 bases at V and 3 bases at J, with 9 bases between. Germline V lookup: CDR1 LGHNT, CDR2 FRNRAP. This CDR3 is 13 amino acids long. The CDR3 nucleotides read TGTGCTAGTGGCTCGAGCTTCAATCAGCCCCAGCATTTT. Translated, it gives CASGSSFNQPQHF.

CDR3 sequence reads: CASSTIQGYEKLFF. Written as DNA, the CDR3 is TGTGCCAGTAGTACCATTCAGGGTTACGAAAAACTGTTTTTT. The V call is TRBV19, the J call TRBJ1-4; possible D gene TRBD1, 5 bases. V was pared by 4 bases and J by 8 bases, with 14 bases between. Per germline, CDR1 LNHDA and CDR2 SQIVND (reference sequence). The CDR3 contains 14 residues.

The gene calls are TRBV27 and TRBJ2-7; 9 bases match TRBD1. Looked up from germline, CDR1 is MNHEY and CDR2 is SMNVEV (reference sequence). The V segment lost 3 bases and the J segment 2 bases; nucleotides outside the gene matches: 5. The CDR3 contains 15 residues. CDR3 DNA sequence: TGTGCCAGCAGTTTGAACCGGGACAGGGCCTACGAGCAGTACTTC. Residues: CASSLNRDRAYEQYF.

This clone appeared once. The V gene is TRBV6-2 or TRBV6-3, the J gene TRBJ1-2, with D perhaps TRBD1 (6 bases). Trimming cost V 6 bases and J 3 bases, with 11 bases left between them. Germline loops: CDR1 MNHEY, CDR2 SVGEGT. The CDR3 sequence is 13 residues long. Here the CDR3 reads CASSQDSYYGYTF. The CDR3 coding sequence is TGTGCCAGCAGCCAGGACAGTTACTATGGCTACACCTTC.

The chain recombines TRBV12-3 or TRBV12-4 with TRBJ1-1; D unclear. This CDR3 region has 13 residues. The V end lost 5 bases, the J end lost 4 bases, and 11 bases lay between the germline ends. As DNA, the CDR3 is TGTGCCAGCAGTCCTGGGAGATTCACTGAAGCTTTCTTT. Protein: CASSPGRFTEAFF.

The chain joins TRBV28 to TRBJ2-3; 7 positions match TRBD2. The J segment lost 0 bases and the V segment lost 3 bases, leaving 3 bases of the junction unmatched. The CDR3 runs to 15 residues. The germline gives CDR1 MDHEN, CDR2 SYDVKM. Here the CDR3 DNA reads TGTGCCAGCAGTTTCCTAGCGGAGAGCACAGATACGCAGTATTTT. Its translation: CASSFLAESTDTQYF.

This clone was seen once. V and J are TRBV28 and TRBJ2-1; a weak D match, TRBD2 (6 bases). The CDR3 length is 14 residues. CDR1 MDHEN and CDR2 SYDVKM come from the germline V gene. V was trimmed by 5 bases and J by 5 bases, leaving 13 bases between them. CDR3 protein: CASSQRAANNEQFF. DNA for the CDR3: TGTGCCAGCAGTCAGCGGGCGGCCAACAATGAGCAGTTCTTC.